This entry lists 10 T cell receptor beta chains sequenced from one sample in a study of blood T cells in healthy people across ages. A J-beta primer mix and a sample-barcoded 5' primer were used in a second PCR of roughly 7 to 12 cycles. In TCRdb, the 5' RACE reads were re-called with MiXCR into one record per CDR3 protein. This sample has some 710,000 distinct CDR3 sequences, with roughly 46% found just once. The sequenced material came from blood. All receptors come from a man older than 75 in good health.

This clonotype has only a few counts. V and J are TRBV20-1 and TRBJ2-7; no definite D call. V shed 3 bases and J shed 6 bases, with 18 bases lying between them. CDR1 is DFQATT and CDR2 is SNEGSKA in the germline V gene (reference sequence). The CDR3 length is 14 residues. The CDR3 DNA sequence: TGCAGTGCTAGGATTTTCGAGACTGTGGCCGAGCAGTACTTC. Its translation: CSARIFETVAEQYF.

The rearrangement joins TRBV11-3 to TRBJ2-2; D not certain. The V gene's germline CDR1 is SGHNT and CDR2 YENEEA. The CDR3 contains 14 residues. Deletions cut 1 base from V and 6 bases from J, with 9 bases between. CDR3 sequence: CASSLVSTAGELFF. Here the CDR3 DNA reads TGTGCCAGCAGCTTAGTTTCGACGGCCGGGGAGCTGTTTTTT.

This chain joins TRBV10-3 and TRBJ2-3, with 7 bases matching TRBD1. This CDR3 has 14 residues. Germline V gene lookup returns CDR1 ENHRY and CDR2 SYGVKD. V shed 10 bases, J shed 0 bases, and the junction held 7 bases outside the gene matches. CDR3 in DNA: TGTGCCACCGTCGGACAGGCGAGCACAGATACGCAGTATTTT. It codes for CATVGQASTDTQYF.

The sample holds many counts of this clonotype. J is TRBJ2-1 and V is TRBV7-3; 11 nucleotides agree with TRBD2. The V gene end was trimmed by 5 bases and the J gene end by 7 bases; junction bases not matched to a gene: 10. The CDR3 has 16 amino acids. The V gene's germline CDR1 is SGHTA and CDR2 FQGTGA. CDR3 sequence reads: CASSPRGLAGGNEQFF. DNA of the CDR3: TGTGCCAGCAGCCCTCGAGGCTTAGCGGGAGGGAATGAGCAGTTCTTC.

This clonotype was recorded once. The chain is built from TRBV27 and TRBJ2-5; the D gene could be TRBD1 or TRBD2 (6 bases each). Germline CDR1 and CDR2: MNHEY and SMNVEV (reference sequence). V was cut by 6 bases and J by 11 bases, with 22 bases left in between. The CDR3 sequence is 14 residues long. CDR3 bases: TGTGCCAGCAGCGCAGGGGACTCCTACAATGAGCAGTACTTC. Translation: CASSAGDSYNEQYF.

The gene calls are TRBV20-1 and TRBJ2-7, with a possible D match to TRBD1 (5 bases). The J call is doubtful: the DNA matches TRBJ2-5 better. This CDR3 comprises 13 residues. The germline V gene encodes CDR1 DFQATT and CDR2 SNEGSKA (reference sequence). The CDR3 DNA is TGCAGTGCTAGAAGGGGCCAGGGCGGGACCCAGTACTTC. Its translation is CSARRGQGGTQYF.

The rearrangement joins TRBV12-3 or TRBV12-4 to TRBJ2-1; 8 positions match TRBD2. This CDR3 has 12 amino acids. The J segment lost 10 bases and the V segment lost 3 bases, leaving 2 bases of the junction unmatched. This CDR3 reads CASSLASGEQFF. The CDR3 bases are TGTGCCAGCAGTTTGGCTAGCGGGGAGCAGTTCTTC.

In its sample, this clonotype was seen a few times. The chain couples TRBV28 to TRBJ1-6; D is unclear. The CDR3 totals 15 residues. Germline assignment: CDR1 MDHEN and CDR2 SYDVKM. Trimming pared 5 bases from V and 9 bases from J, leaving 17 bases between. The CDR3 DNA follows: TGTGCCAGCAGTCCACGCTCAGACCGTGGTTCACCCCTCCACTTT. Its protein product is CASSPRSDRGSPLHF.

The chain uses TRBV7-9 and TRBJ2-1; D not certain. The CDR3 is made up of 13 amino acids. Germline V gives CDR1 SEHNR, CDR2 FQNEAQ (reference sequence). V dropped 1 base and J dropped 5 bases, with 6 bases sitting between them. The CDR3 nucleotides are TGTGCCAGCAGCTTAGATACCAACAATGAGCAGTTCTTC. Translated, it gives CASSLDTNNEQFF.

Concerning this clonotype: A much larger clone differs by one base, so this may be a read error. The rearrangement joins TRBV10-3 to TRBJ2-5, with 8 bases lining up with TRBD1. Near its end, the DNA agrees better with TRBJ2-7, so the J call may be wrong. CDR1 and CDR2 (germline): ENHRY, SYGVKD. The CDR3 loop spans 15 amino acids. This CDR3 reads CAISDTDRAGDEQYF. In DNA, the CDR3 is TGTGCCATCAGTGACACGGACAGGGCCGGGGACGAGCAGTACTTC.